These T cell receptor beta chains were read from a single sample in a study of tumor and adjacent non-tumor tissue in lung cancer. Via MiXCR, TCRdb re-called the multiplex PCR reads, giving one row per CDR3 protein. The data hold approximately 150,000 distinct CDR3 sequences, with around 65% observed a single time. The sample was lung tumor tissue. The receptors shown here come from a man aged 55 to 70 with small cell lung cancer. CDR3s include the opening cysteine and the closing phenylalanine or tryptophan. The order of the fields is D gene, V gene, CDR3 protein. The D gene is left open where the match is weak.

>TRBD1|TRBV6-1
CASSAGRGNSNQPQHF
>TRBD1|TRBV20-1
CSARESGTGGGEKLFF
>-|TRBV6-5
CASAPGDSRDEQFF
>TRBD2|TRBV20-1
CSARPTLREGRSNEQFF
>-|TRBV5-6
CASTIGLDQDEQFF
>-|TRBV14
CASSHGMGEQFF
>-|TRBV5-1
CASSPLSGRVTQYF
>TRBD1|TRBV4-1
CTSSPGEQGAGAYTF
>-|TRBV6-5
CASRAAAAGYTF
>-|TRBV11-1
CASSLGQMLGGDQFF
>TRBD1|TRBV5-4
CANSLTETGVDSTNEKLFF
>-|TRBV5-1
CASNLRTVRGTDTQYF
>TRBD2|TRBV20-1
CSASGWGRGGEQFF
>-|TRBV20-1
CSATPGVGSYEQCF
>TRBD2|TRBV28
CASCVEAGGPSTQYF
>-|TRBV7-8
CDSSLDRTDTQYF
>-|TRBV20-1
CSANLKGLGIQYF
>TRBD1|TRBV6-5
CASRRTGGTVTQYF
>-|TRBV14
CASSQDWIVSEQFF
>-|TRBV20-1
CIARAPPRGAFF
>TRBD2|TRBV11-2
CASNSTLAGVADTQYF
>TRBD1|TRBV6-5
CASSYSRDSYNSPLHF
>-|TRBV24-1
CATSERGTRQRPTQYF
>TRBD1|TRBV6-6
CASSNTGGVGTGELFF
>-|TRBV11-2
CASSLASSDSYELFF
>-|TRBV5-1
CASSLAAGTNYNEQYF
>-|TRBV28
CASSRPTDPGRTQYF
>TRBD2|TRBV29-1
CSVETSGSWNEQFF
>TRBD1|TRBV20-1
CGARDRDRSLELFF
>-|TRBV20-1
CSVPTCGTYNGQLF
>TRBD1|TRBV5-5
CASSPSFNPGTGNSPLHF
>-|TRBV6-5
CACRYSMADTQYF
>-|TRBV20-1
CSARPPSYTEAFF
>TRBD1|TRBV12-3/TRBV12-4
CATSGQHTDTQYF
>TRBD2|TRBV20-1
CSALGLAGAWEQFF
>-|TRBV28
CASSSRLRDTRYF
>-|TRBV12-3/TRBV12-4
CASSLAIRQYF
>-|TRBV20-1
CSTRPGHQNTEAFF
>-|TRBV20-1
CSARQRAADYTF
>-|TRBV6-1
CASSLWDVRETQYF
>TRBD2|TRBV29-1
CSVRGLAEPPQNTGELFF
>TRBD1|TRBV11-2
CASTMDRGLGTGELFF
>TRBD2|TRBV11-1
CASNSVLAGGPYDEQFF
>-|TRBV5-1
CASSRTGTTSYNEQFF
>-|TRBV6-2/TRBV6-3
CANGYLTNTNEQFF
>-|TRBV29-1
CSVVNPGTQYF
>-|TRBV29-1
CSGLQGASGVYYNEQFF
>TRBD1|TRBV6-1
CATADRTGNTIYF
>TRBD2|TRBV6-2/TRBV6-3
CASRRLAGVRGGELFF
>-|TRBV28
CATWDRYGYTF
>-|TRBV20-1
CIARYRDNEKLFF
>TRBD1|TRBV6-5
CACSYWGQGGTEAFF
>TRBD2|TRBV11-3
CASSPASGRAFNEQFF